The 19 T cell receptor beta chains presented below share a single source sample, sequenced in a study of blood T cells in healthy people across ages. For the second PCR, which ran for roughly 7 to 11 cycles, a sample-barcoded 5' primer and a J-beta primer mix were used. One entry per CDR3 protein results from TCRdb running MiXCR on the 5' RACE reads. The sample has around 2 million distinct CDR3 sequences, 30% to 40% seen once; the top ten hold 23%. Sequenced: blood. These receptors were taken from a human donor in good health.

The rearrangement joins TRBV20-1 to TRBJ2-1, with TRBD2 matching 8 bases. Germline V CDR1 and CDR2: DFQATT, SNEGSKA (reference sequence). This CDR3 is 13 amino acids long. V lost 0 bases to trimming and J lost 8 bases; unmatched junction nucleotides: 3. The CDR3 region has the DNA TGCAGTGCTAGAGATCTAGCGGGCGATGAGCAGTTCTTC. Translation gives CSARDLAGDEQFF.

This clonotype was recorded a few times. The chain joins TRBV10-3 to TRBJ1-1; D not resolved. From germline, CDR1 is ENHRY and CDR2 SYGVKD. Trimming pared 8 bases from V and 1 base from J, leaving 11 bases between. The CDR3 is 13 residues long. The CDR3 loop reads CAIARGANTEAFF. CDR3 nucleotide sequence: TGTGCCATCGCTCGGGGTGCGAACACTGAAGCTTTCTTT.

As concerns this clonotype: Mismatch with germline at one junction end may stem from a read error. The gene calls are TRBV5-1 and TRBJ2-5; D is possibly TRBD1 (6 bases). This CDR3 has 15 residues. The V gene's germline CDR1 is SGHRS and CDR2 YFSETQ. The CDR3: CASSLAGTTQETQYF. DNA of the CDR3: TGTGCCAGCAGTCTCGCCGGGACAACCCAAGAGACCCAGTACTTC. Drawing the rest from reference TRBV5-1 and TRBJ2-5, the complete variable domain is KAGVTQTPRYLIKTRGQQVTLSCSPISGHRSVSWYQQTPGQGLQFLFEYFSETQRNKGNFPGRFSGRQFSNSRSEMNVSTLELGDSALYLCASSLAGTTQETQYFGPGTRLLVL.

This chain connects TRBV20-1 to TRBJ2-4; 9 bases map to TRBD1. Looked up from germline, CDR1 is DFQATT and CDR2 is SNEGSKA (reference sequence). V lost 5 bases and J lost 13; bases outside the gene matches: 12. The CDR3 length is 13 residues. As DNA, the CDR3 is TGCAGTGCTGGGGACAGGGTACAATACACGCAGTACTTC. Its protein is CSAGDRVQYTQYF.

The V call is TRBV5-1, the J call TRBJ1-2; 7 bases are shared with TRBD1. The germline gives CDR1 SGHRS, CDR2 YFSETQ. The J segment lost 8 bases and the V segment lost 4 bases, leaving 14 bases of the junction unmatched. This CDR3 is built from 15 residues. CDR3 nucleotides: TGCGCCAGCAGCCCCCAGGGGGAGTCATTTCGGGGCTACACCTTC. It translates to CASSPQGESFRGYTF.

This clonotype appeared a few times. V and J are TRBV7-9 and TRBJ1-1; perhaps TRBD1 as D (6 bases). Between the trimmed V and J ends, which lost 3 bases and 3 bases, there was a span of 14 bases. The CDR3 totals 15 residues. Per germline, CDR1 SEHNR and CDR2 FQNEAQ (reference sequence). The CDR3 sequence: CASSFSGARDTEAFF. Here the CDR3 DNA reads TGTGCCAGCAGCTTTTCGGGGGCGCGAGACACTGAAGCTTTCTTT.

This clonotype was counted a few times. The junction shows a germline mismatch at one end, possibly a read error. This chain links TRBV6-1 with TRBJ2-1; D uncertain. CDR3 length: 13 amino acids. Germline lookup yields CDR1 MNHNS and CDR2 SASEGT. The CDR3 region has the DNA TGTGCCGGCAGTGAATTCGGTCGTCGTGAGCAGTTCTTC. Its translation is CAGSEFGRREQFF.

This clonotype came up many times. The chain is built from TRBV6-5 and TRBJ1-2; D gene unclear. Germline assignment: CDR1 MNHEY and CDR2 SVGAGI. The CDR3 is 14 amino acids. V was clipped by 0 bases and J by 0 bases, with 5 bases between them. CDR3 sequence: CASSYSGSNYGYTF. The DNA of the CDR3 is TGTGCCAGCAGTTACTCAGGCTCTAACTATGGCTACACCTTC.

This clonotype was recorded a few times. This chain joins TRBV20-1 and TRBJ2-1, with TRBD2 matching 14 bases. V lost 8 bases and J lost 6; bases outside the gene matches: 3. The germline CDR1 and CDR2 sequences are DFQATT and SNEGSKA (reference sequence). This CDR3 is built from 13 residues. CDR3 sequence reads: CSTGLAGANEQFF. The CDR3 bases are TGCAGTACGGGACTAGCGGGGGCCAATGAGCAGTTCTTC.

Many counts were recorded for this clonotype. The chain couples TRBV28 to TRBJ2-1; D uncertain. V was shortened by 4 bases and J by 0 bases, with 16 bases between the two germline ends. Germline V gene lookup returns CDR1 MDHEN and CDR2 SYDVKM. This CDR3 contains 17 residues. The CDR3, as DNA: TGTGCCAGCAGTTCCATCTCCTCTCTGATCTCCTACAATGAGCAGTTCTTC. This encodes CASSSISSLISYNEQFF.

V usage is TRBV6-1 and J usage is TRBJ1-2; no firm D call. CDR3 size: 14 residues. Germline V CDR1 and CDR2: MNHNS, SASEGT. The V and J ends lost 3 bases and 4 bases respectively, with 12 bases between them. CDR3 sequence (DNA): TGTGCCAGCAGTGACGAGTGGGCGAGCTATGGCTACACCTTC. It is translated as CASSDEWASYGYTF.

The V and J genes are TRBV5-1 and TRBJ1-5; D unresolved. CDR1 is SGHRS, CDR2 YFSETQ, per germline. The CDR3 runs 15 residues. V lost 1 base, J lost 7 bases, and 15 bases lay in between. The CDR3 nucleotides read TGCGCCAGCAGCTTGACGGGGAATCTCGAACAGCCCCAGCATTTT. Amino acid sequence: CASSLTGNLEQPQHF. The entire variable domain, with the rest obtained from reference TRBV5-1 and TRBJ1-5, is as follows: KAGVTQTPRYLIKTRGQQVTLSCSPISGHRSVSWYQQTPGQGLQFLFEYFSETQRNKGNFPGRFSGRQFSNSRSEMNVSTLELGDSALYLCASSLTGNLEQPQHFGDGTRLSIL.

Details on this clonotype: The junction departs from germline at one end; a sequencing error may be responsible. This chain uses TRBV12-3 or TRBV12-4 with TRBJ2-3; D gene uncertain. The CDR3 has 14 residues. CDR3 sequence reads: CASSLLVRTDTEYF. As DNA, the CDR3 is TGTGCCAGCAGTTTATTGGTGAGAACAGATACGGAGTATTTT.

The chain joins TRBV12-5 to TRBJ2-1, with 11 bases that match TRBD2. This CDR3 comprises 17 residues. The trim removed 5 bases at V and 0 bases at J, leaving 6 bases unmatched. CDR1 LGHNT and CDR2 FRNRAP come from the germline V gene. For the CDR3, the DNA is TGTGCTAGTGGTCCGGGGACTAGCGGAGACTCCTACAATGAGCAGTTCTTC. Amino acid sequence: CASGPGTSGDSYNEQFF.

This clonotype was counted a few times. The rearrangement links TRBV7-2 to TRBJ2-3; D ambiguous. V was trimmed by 1 base and J by 2 bases, leaving 13 bases between them. Germline-derived CDR1 and CDR2 are SGHTA and FQGNSA. This CDR3 is 16 amino acids long. CDR3 sequence reads: CASSLGRQRLTDTQYF. CDR3 DNA: TGTGCCAGCAGCTTAGGAAGGCAGAGGCTCACAGATACGCAGTATTTT.

The genes are TRBV2 and TRBJ1-5; D unresolved. The V end lost 4 bases, the J end lost 4 bases, and 14 bases lay between the germline ends. The length of the CDR3 is 15 residues. CDR1 is SNHLY, CDR2 FYNNEI, per germline. CDR3 in amino acids: CASSALSADNQPQHF. In DNA, the CDR3 is TGTGCCAGCAGTGCACTTTCGGCCGATAATCAGCCCCAGCATTTT.

The chain has TRBV29-1 and TRBJ2-1, with D tentatively TRBD1 (5 bases). CDR1 is SQVTM, CDR2 ANQGSEA, per germline. The CDR3 length is 13 residues. Trimming pared 1 base from V and 8 bases from J, leaving 12 bases between. CDR3 bases: TGCAGCGTTGAAGGACCTATAGGGGATGAGCAGTTCTTC. Encoded protein: CSVEGPIGDEQFF.

The V gene is TRBV4-1, the J gene TRBJ1-4, with D unresolved. This CDR3 is built from 11 residues. Per germline, CDR1 MGHRA and CDR2 YSYEKL. V lost 0 bases and J 12 bases, leaving 5 bases between the germline ends. The CDR3 spells CASSQDSELFF. The CDR3 DNA sequence: TGCGCCAGCAGCCAAGATTCGGAACTGTTTTTT.

The V call is TRBV7-2, the J call TRBJ2-7; the match to TRBD2 covers 12 bases. Trimming at V came to 8 bases and at J to 5 bases, leaving 10 bases not matched to a gene. Per the germline V gene, CDR1 is SGHTA and CDR2 is FQGNSA. There are 15 residues in the CDR3. The CDR3 sequence: CASLELAGGSHEQYF. The DNA of the CDR3 is TGTGCCAGCTTAGAACTAGCGGGGGGTTCCCACGAGCAGTACTTC. Based on the CDR3 plus reference TRBV7-2 and TRBJ2-7, the full variable domain is GAGVSQSPSNKVTEKGKDVELRCDPISGHTALYWYRQSLGQGLEFLIYFQGNSAPDKSGLPSDRFSAERTGGSVSTLTIQRTQQEDSAVYLCASLELAGGSHEQYFGPGTRLTVT.